This T cell receptor beta chain was found in a study of blood T cell repertoires in COVID-19. In the case of this clone: This CDR3 is missing its conserved last phenylalanine or tryptophan, likely due to a read error.

CDR1 and CDR2 (germline): MNHGY, SVAAGI. V gave up 2 bases and J gave up 9 bases; unmatched junction bases: 21. The CDR3 contains 19 residues. Assay used: immunoSEQ multiplex PCR; TCRdb lists only in-frame clones, some missing. The sample shows about 210,000 clones, 80% to 90% of them seen only once. The rearrangement links TRBV6-9 to TRBJ2-4, with 8 bases fitting TRBD2. Sequencing input: PBMCs or T cells enriched from blood (not recorded which). The receptor was isolated from a woman between 35 and 50 years old with acute COVID-19. The CDR3 region is CASSYPDPGTSGSGVIQYL. The CDR3 region has the DNA TGTGCCAGCAGTTATCCGGACCCCGGGACTAGTGGATCTGGTGTCATTCAGTACCTC.